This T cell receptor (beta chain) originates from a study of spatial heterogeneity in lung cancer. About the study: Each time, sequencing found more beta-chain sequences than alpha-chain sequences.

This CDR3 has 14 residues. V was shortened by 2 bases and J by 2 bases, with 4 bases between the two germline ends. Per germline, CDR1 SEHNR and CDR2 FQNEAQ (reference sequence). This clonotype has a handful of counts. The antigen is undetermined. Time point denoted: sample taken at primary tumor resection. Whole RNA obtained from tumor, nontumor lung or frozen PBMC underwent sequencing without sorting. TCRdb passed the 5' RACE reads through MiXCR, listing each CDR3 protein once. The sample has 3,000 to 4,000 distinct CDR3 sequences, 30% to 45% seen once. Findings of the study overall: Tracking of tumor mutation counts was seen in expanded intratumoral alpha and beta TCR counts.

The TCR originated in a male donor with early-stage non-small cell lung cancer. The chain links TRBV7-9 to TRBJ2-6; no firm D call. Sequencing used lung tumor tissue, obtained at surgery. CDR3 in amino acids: CASSLLAGANVLTF. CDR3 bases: TGTGCCAGCAGCTTATTGGCTGGGGCCAACGTCCTGACTTTC.